This T cell receptor (beta chain) was observed in a study of PD-L1 blockade in urothelial cancer. Produced via immunoSEQ multiplex PCR; TCRdb's table is partial and in-frame only. The repertoire includes 70,000 to 95,000 clones, more than 70% of them detected once, and about 1% sits in the top ten. As for time point: pretreatment peripheral blood. This TCR came from a woman aged 80 or older with urothelial cancer. Source: PBMCs, taken around atezolizumab (anti-PD-L1) treatment.

The CDR3 nucleotides are TGTGCCAGCTCACTACAGGGGGCAAGCAATCAGCCCCAGCATTTT. Residues: CASSLQGASNQPQHF. The chain couples TRBV18 to TRBJ1-5; 9 positions match TRBD1. V shed 4 bases and J 1 base; nucleotides not matched to a gene: 2. Germline assignment: CDR1 KGHSH and CDR2 LQKENI. The CDR3 has 15 amino acids.